The rows below give T cell receptor beta chains drawn from one sample of a study of T cells in Graves' hyperthyroidism and ophthalmopathy. In TCRdb, the multiplex PCR reads were re-called with MiXCR into one record per CDR3 protein. The sample lists about 530,000 distinct CDR3 sequences, approximately 17% occurring once. The sample taken for sequencing was blood. The receptors were gathered from a woman between 18 and 29 years old with Graves' ophthalmopathy. The CDR3 runs from the conserved cysteine through the conserved F or W. D genes are given only for firm matches. The size field is filled for only some rows; it gives once, few, many or a size class.

J gene,V gene,D gene,clone size,CDR3 DNA,CDR3 protein
TRBJ2-5,TRBV2,TRBD1,many,TGTGCCAGCAGGAGGACAGGCGAAGAGACCCAGTACTTC,CASRRTGEETQYF
TRBJ2-7,TRBV6-1,-,few,TGTGCTACCGGGACATGGGGGTACGAGCAGTACTTC,CATGTWGYEQYF
TRBJ2-7,TRBV5-8,-,many,TGTGCCAGCAGCTTGGTCGGACAGCCAACCGACGAGCAGTACTTC,CASSLVGQPTDEQYF
TRBJ2-6,TRBV6-1,TRBD1,many,TGTGCCAGCAGTCCTCGGACAGGGCGGTCTGGGGCCAACGTCCTGACTTTC,CASSPRTGRSGANVLTF
TRBJ1-1,TRBV5-1,TRBD1,many,TGCGCCAGCAGCGAGGACAGGGGACCGTCTTTCTTT,CASSEDRGPSFF
TRBJ1-1,TRBV20-1,-,many,TGCAGTGCTAGATCTTTTCAGGGGTTGAACACTGAAGCTTTCTTT,CSARSFQGLNTEAFF
TRBJ1-5,TRBV28,-,many,TGTGCCAGCGGTGGGGGGGTTGGGAATCAGCCCCAGCATTTT,CASGGGVGNQPQHF
TRBJ1-5,TRBV19,-,-,TGTGCCAGTAGTCCTCAGGGACTTAATCAGCCCCAGCATTTT,CASSPQGLNQPQHF
TRBJ2-1,TRBV30,TRBD2,many,TGTGCCTGGAGTTCCGGACTAGCGGGACGGGGTGAGCAGTTCTTC,CAWSSGLAGRGEQFF
TRBJ2-1,TRBV5-6,-,-,TGTGCCAGCAGCTTGTTAAGGGGGGCCTACTACAATGAGCAGTTCTTC,CASSLLRGAYYNEQFF
TRBJ2-7,TRBV20-1,-,many,TGCAGTGCTAGATCCGCAGGGAACACCTACGAGCAGTACTTC,CSARSAGNTYEQYF
TRBJ1-1,TRBV7-8,-,few,TGTGCCAGCAGCTTAGAACCCTCCGTGAACACTGAAGCTTTCTTT,CASSLEPSVNTEAFF
TRBJ1-6,TRBV28,-,many,TGTGCCAGTTCCGGGGGTTCACCCCTCCACTTT,CASSGGSPLHF
TRBJ2-7,TRBV18,-,-,TGTGCCAGCTCACCAGGGGGACGAACAACTTCCTACGAGCAGTACTTC,CASSPGGRTTSYEQYF
TRBJ1-5,TRBV29-1,-,few,TGCAGCATCAGGGGTGGCGGCAATCAGCCCCAGCATTTT,CSIRGGGNQPQHF
TRBJ2-2,TRBV13,TRBD1,many,TGTGCCAGCAGCACCGGGACAGCCCACGGGGAGCTGTTTTTT,CASSTGTAHGELFF
TRBJ1-3,TRBV27,-,many,TGTGCCAGCGGACGGGCGGCGTCTGGAAACACCATATATTTT,CASGRAASGNTIYF
TRBJ1-2,TRBV27,TRBD1,many,TGTGCCAGCAGTCCCTTCTCCGGGACAGGGGACGGCTACACCTTC,CASSPFSGTGDGYTF
TRBJ2-3,TRBV3-1,TRBD2,-,TGTGCCAGCAGCCTAGCGGGAGGGCCTGGAGATACGCAGTATTTT,CASSLAGGPGDTQYF
TRBJ1-2,TRBV6-1,-,few,TGTGCCAGCAGTGAAATCCCCGGGGGGGATGGGGATGGCTACACCTTC,CASSEIPGGDGDGYTF
TRBJ1-1,TRBV20-1,-,few,TGCAGTGCTAGACCCCCTAGGGGACGGGGGAGCACTGAAGCTTTCTTT,CSARPPRGRGSTEAFF
TRBJ1-1,TRBV7-6,-,few,TGTGCCAGCAGCTTAGTTGCACAGATGAACACTGAAGCTTTCTTT,CASSLVAQMNTEAFF
TRBJ2-7,TRBV2,-,-,TGTGCCAGCTCACCGCAGAGGGCCTACGAGCAGTACTTC,CASSPQRAYEQYF
TRBJ2-2,TRBV11-3,-,many,TGTGCCAGCAGCTTATCCAGGGACACCGGGGAGCTGTTTTTT,CASSLSRDTGELFF
TRBJ2-3,TRBV10-3,-,-,TGTGCCATCAGTGAGGGACTTAGCACAGATACGCAGTATTTT,CAISEGLSTDTQYF
TRBJ1-1,TRBV20-1,TRBD1,many,TGCAGTGCTTCCGGGACAGGGGAGTGGGACACTGAAGCTTTCTTT,CSASGTGEWDTEAFF
TRBJ2-2,TRBV5-1,-,-,TGCGCCAGCAGCTTGGGGATTCCCGCCGGGGAGCTGTTTTTT,CASSLGIPAGELFF
TRBJ1-4,TRBV5-1,-,few,TGCGCCAGCAGCCTGGGGGCAGGGCTGGCTAATGAAAAACTGTTTTTT,CASSLGAGLANEKLFF
TRBJ2-2,TRBV6-5,TRBD1,many,TGTGCCAGCAGTTACTCCACGGGGCTTGGACAGGGTCAGACCGGGGAGCTGTTTTTT,CASSYSTGLGQGQTGELFF
TRBJ1-2,TRBV20-1,-,few,TGCAGTGCTCCGAACAGGAAGGGCTACACCTTC,CSAPNRKGYTF
TRBJ1-1,TRBV6-1,-,many,TGTGCCAGCAGTGCGGTAGAAGCTTTCTTT,CASSAVEAFF
TRBJ2-7,TRBV5-4,TRBD2,-,TGTGCCAGCAGCTCCGGACTAGCGGGAGTCGGGTACGAGCAGTACTTC,CASSSGLAGVGYEQYF
TRBJ2-4,TRBV29-1,TRBD1,-,TGCAGCGTTGAAGAGGACAGGGTCAAAAACATTCAGTACTTC,CSVEEDRVKNIQYF
TRBJ1-5,TRBV4-1,-,-,TGCGCCAGCAGCCTGGCCGAGGGGAGCAATCAGCCCCAGCATTTT,CASSLAEGSNQPQHF
TRBJ1-6,TRBV5-1,TRBD1,-,TGCGCCAGCAGCCAAGAACCCAGGGGGCAGCTACCCCTCCACTTT,CASSQEPRGQLPLHF
TRBJ2-7,TRBV4-1,TRBD1,few,TGCGCCAGCAGGGCCTTAGGGACAGGGAAGATCGAGCAGTACTTC,CASRALGTGKIEQYF
TRBJ2-7,TRBV7-9,-,few,TGTGCCAGCAGCTTGCCCGGGACGGTAACCTACGAGCAGTACTTC,CASSLPGTVTYEQYF
TRBJ2-3,TRBV27,TRBD2,-,TGTGCCAGCAGTTCGGTAGCGGGGGGGATCGTCCAAGATACGCAGTATTTT,CASSSVAGGIVQDTQYF
TRBJ2-5,TRBV28,TRBD2,-,TGTGCCAGCAGGGTGACTAGCGGGAGAGGGGAGACCCAGTACTTC,CASRVTSGRGETQYF
TRBJ1-3,TRBV12-3/TRBV12-4,-,few,TGTGCCAGCAGTTGGGCGGCCACTGGAAACACCATATATTTT,CASSWAATGNTIYF
TRBJ2-2,TRBV4-2,-,-,TGTGCCAGCAGCCAGGATCAACAGGTTACCGGGGAGCTGTTTTTT,CASSQDQQVTGELFF
TRBJ1-4,TRBV9,-,many,TGTGCCAGCACGCCAGGGAGTTGGAGTGAAAAACTGTTTTTT,CASTPGSWSEKLFF
TRBJ1-1,TRBV6-1,-,-,TGTGCCAGCAGTGAATGGGACCGAGCTGAAGCTTTCTTT,CASSEWDRAEAFF
TRBJ1-4,TRBV5-4,TRBD1,-,TGTGCCAGCAGCTCCTGGAGACAGGGAGCTAATGAAAAACTGTTTTTT,CASSSWRQGANEKLFF
TRBJ2-3,TRBV29-1,-,many,TGCAGCGTTGACAACACAGATACGCAGTATTTT,CSVDNTDTQYF
TRBJ2-1,TRBV28,TRBD2,many,TGTGCCAGCAGTTCTGCTAGCGGGGTTTCGAATGAGCAGTTCTTC,CASSSASGVSNEQFF
TRBJ1-5,TRBV7-3,-,-,TGTGCCAGCAGCCCGGGAGGGGGGTCTCAGCCCCAGCATTTT,CASSPGGGSQPQHF
TRBJ2-3,TRBV11-1,TRBD2,-,TGTGCCAGCAGCCCAGCAGTCCTAGCGGGGGGTCCTGCCACAGATACGCAGTATTTT,CASSPAVLAGGPATDTQYF
TRBJ2-7,TRBV28,TRBD1,many,TGTGCCAGCAGCGGGACAGGGGCGATCTACGAGCAGTACTTC,CASSGTGAIYEQYF
TRBJ2-1,TRBV19,TRBD1,-,TGTGCCAGTAGTAGCACACAGGGGAATGAGCAGTTCTTC,CASSSTQGNEQFF
TRBJ2-1,TRBV12-3/TRBV12-4,-,many,TGTGCCAGCAGTTATAAGGGATTCAATGAGCAGTTCTTC,CASSYKGFNEQFF
TRBJ1-1,TRBV5-1,-,many,TGCGCCAGCAGCACCAGGGTCATGAACACTGAAGCTTTCTTT,CASSTRVMNTEAFF